This T cell receptor beta chain originates from a study of read filtering for tumor transcriptome and immune sequencing. The wider study: The cohort had some 16 men and approximately 13 women aged about 47 to 80, mean around 63 years. After DNase treatment, RNA was made into whole-transcriptome libraries. IR-seq gave about 4.05 to 11 million TCR reads per sample; RNA-seq gave roughly 75 to 1,400.

The library was built from roughly 400 ng RNA with molecular barcoded adaptors for alpha/delta and beta/gamma chains. From the reads, TCRdb called clonotypes with MiXCR, one entry per CDR3 protein. The sample carries tens of thousands of distinct CDR3 sequences, roughly a fifth recorded once. This clonotype was found many times. Antigen unknown. Study findings and constraints: IR-seq captured clonotypes deeper and more reliably than RNA-seq.

The germline CDR1 and CDR2 sequences are SGHRS and YFSETQ. This CDR3 is 13 amino acids long. Trimming took off 4 bases at V and 6 bases at J, with 11 bases between the two ends. The clonotype comes from a donor at least 40 years old with multiple myeloma. This chain uses TRBV5-1 with TRBJ2-1; D possibly corresponds to TRBD1 (6 bases). Sequencing was done on a sample of a population of CD138-negative cells sorted from bone marrow. The CDR3 bases are TGCGCCAGCAGCGTACAGGGAGCCAATGAGCAGTTCTTC. Translated: CASSVQGANEQFF.